A selection of T cell receptor beta chains follows, all from one sample in a study of T cells in Graves' hyperthyroidism and ophthalmopathy. TCRdb redid the calling of the multiplex PCR reads with MiXCR, one entry per CDR3 protein. The sample yields hundreds of thousands of distinct CDR3 sequences, about 15% seen once. Sequenced input: blood. Every receptor here comes from a woman under 30 with Graves' hyperthyroidism. The CDR3 runs from the conserved cysteine through the conserved F or W. Expanded clones get a size class; other rows say once, few or many, or leave the size out.

v_call	clone_size	j_call	cdr3_aa
TRBV29-1	.	TRBJ1-1	CSVEGEGTEAFF
TRBV11-3	many	TRBJ1-1	CASSLDGGRGRAFF
TRBV27	few	TRBJ2-1	CASRAGGGSYNEQFF
TRBV7-6	many	TRBJ1-5	CASSPDGGQPQHF
TRBV7-9	few	TRBJ2-4	CASSSAEGNIQYF
TRBV20-1	many	TRBJ2-1	CSASRTQDSDEQFF
TRBV11-1	.	TRBJ2-3	CASSSYTDTRYF
TRBV24-1	.	TRBJ2-1	CATSDSTPYNEQFF
TRBV11-3	many	TRBJ2-5	CASSSPPERQETQYF
TRBV20-1	.	TRBJ2-1	CSASGRGGYEQFF
TRBV27	.	TRBJ2-1	CASSLVGAANEQFF
TRBV18	many	TRBJ2-5	CASSVKETQYF
TRBV19	few	TRBJ2-2	CASKRDWTGELFF
TRBV7-9	.	TRBJ2-7	CASSSSRGAQYF
TRBV20-1	many	TRBJ1-1	CSARGPLLNTEAFF
TRBV7-2	many	TRBJ2-1	CASSLDAGHSYNEQFF
TRBV9	few	TRBJ2-1	CASSFNPSESGRAGYNEQFF
TRBV12-3/TRBV12-4	.	TRBJ2-5	CASRQRLAGAETQYF
TRBV27	.	TRBJ2-7	CASSRSASGINEQYF
TRBV7-9	.	TRBJ2-7	CASSPTTGGKFYEQYF
TRBV18	few	TRBJ2-7	CASSPPKGTEQYF
TRBV15	few	TRBJ2-7	CATSSRENSYEQYF
TRBV7-2	few	TRBJ2-3	CASSGAVGYTDTQYF
TRBV2	few	TRBJ2-4	CASSDGLPRAKNIQYF
TRBV10-3	many	TRBJ2-5	CAISPGLAGVETQYF
TRBV18	many	TRBJ1-2	CASSPDSKGNYGYTF
TRBV3-1	many	TRBJ1-1	CASSQFKNTEAFF
TRBV6-2/TRBV6-3	few	TRBJ2-7	CASSYSDVAGDSLTTYEQYF
TRBV20-1	few	TRBJ2-1	CSARALTSGEGWYNEQFF
TRBV30	many	TRBJ1-1	CAWSVTPTAFKNTEAFF
TRBV3-1	many	TRBJ2-7	CASSLIDRYEQYF
TRBV11-1	.	TRBJ2-1	CASTLGFNEQFF
TRBV10-2	many	TRBJ2-3	CASSDLSETGTDTQYF
TRBV7-2	.	TRBJ2-1	CASSLYTSGSQEQFF
TRBV7-8	.	TRBJ2-1	CASSHSSGSRIYNEQFF
TRBV7-3	.	TRBJ2-2	CASSPGQREVGGELFF
TRBV7-2	.	TRBJ2-4	CASSRGTGLRYF
TRBV3-1	many	TRBJ2-4	CASSHLGKNIQYF
TRBV27	few	TRBJ1-1	CASSFPGGEAFF
TRBV3-1	many	TRBJ2-3	CASRQGLAGVDTQYF
TRBV6-1	.	TRBJ1-6	CASSREGAYNSPLHF
TRBV2	many	TRBJ1-5	CASSARETQPQHF
TRBV11-2	.	TRBJ2-3	CANSLGTTDTQYF
TRBV6-2/TRBV6-3	.	TRBJ2-2	CASRPSGGRRTGELFF